This TCR beta chain stems from a study of T cell responses to AZD1222 COVID-19 vaccine. Using immunoSEQ multiplex PCR, the repertoire was profiled, and TCRdb retains in-frame clones only, with some absent. The sample consists of 89,000 or so clones, approximately 89% of them appearing once. The germline gives CDR1 SGHTA, CDR2 FQGTGA. The length of the CDR3 is 15 residues. Trimming cost V 4 bases and J 4 bases; bases outside gene matches: 4. The specimen comprised peripheral blood, sampled 28 days after the second AZD1222 dose. V gene TRBV7-3 combines with J gene TRBJ2-1; 10 bases are a match to TRBD2. The receptor was derived from an adult who received the AZD1222 COVID-19 vaccine. CDR3 protein: CASSSGTSVYNEQFF. The CDR3, as DNA: TGTGCCAGCAGCTCCGGGACTAGCGTTTACAATGAGCAGTTCTTC.